Reported below is one T cell receptor (beta chain). The target antigen is unknown. Data came from immunoSEQ multiplex PCR; TCRdb stores just in-frame clones and leaves some out. The sample records approximately 150,000 clones, 94% being singletons. These data originate in a study of T cell responses to AZD1222 COVID-19 vaccine. Notes on the study in general: Unmutated variant regions are reportedly the target of nearly half of TCRs that are spike-specific. Spike-specific TCR breadth and depth grew following two AZD1222 doses.

The CDR3 covers 14 residues. Losses at the gene ends were 0 bases for V and 6 bases for J; bases not matched to a gene: 4. CDR1 and CDR2 (germline): MGHRA, YSYEKL. The chain uses TRBV4-1 and TRBJ2-7; 8 nucleotides agree with TRBD2. This material consisted of peripheral blood, taken 28 days after the second AZD1222 dose. The origin of this receptor is an adult who received the AZD1222 COVID-19 vaccine. The CDR3 loop is CASSQDPGGSEQYF. As DNA, the CDR3 is TGCGCCAGCAGCCAAGATCCGGGAGGGAGCGAGCAGTACTTC.